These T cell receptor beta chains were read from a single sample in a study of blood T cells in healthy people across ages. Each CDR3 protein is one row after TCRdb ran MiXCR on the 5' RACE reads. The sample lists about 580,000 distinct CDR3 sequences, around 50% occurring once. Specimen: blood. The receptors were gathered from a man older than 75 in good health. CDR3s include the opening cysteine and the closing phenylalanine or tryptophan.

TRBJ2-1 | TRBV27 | CASSRPGTGWVSYNEQFF
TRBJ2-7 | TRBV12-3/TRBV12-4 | CASSPNTPGISREQYF
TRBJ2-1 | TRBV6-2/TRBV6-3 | CASYSFGSYNEQFF
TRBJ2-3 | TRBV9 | CASSVEGVEDTQYF
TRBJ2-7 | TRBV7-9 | CASSLTAPYEQYF
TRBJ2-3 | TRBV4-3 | CASSQGPRGGDTQYF
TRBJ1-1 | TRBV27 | CASMLMWGSGTEAFF
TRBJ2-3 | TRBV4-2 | CASSPAPRSSGRSADTQYF
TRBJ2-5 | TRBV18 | CASSPDPGETQYF
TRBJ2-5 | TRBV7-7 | CASSFDDRGGTQYF
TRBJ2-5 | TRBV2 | CASSVKEDTRQYF
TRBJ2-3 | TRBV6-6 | CASSYSKGSLTTDTQYF
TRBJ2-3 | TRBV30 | CAWETSGSRYF
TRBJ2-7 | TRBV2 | CASTKLPSDTTYEQYF
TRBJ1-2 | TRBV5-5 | CASSLGSRDGYTF
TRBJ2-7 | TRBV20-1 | CSAREREYEQYF
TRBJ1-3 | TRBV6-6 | CASSPQGASGNTIYF
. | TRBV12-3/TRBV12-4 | CASSPRSGRAPGEQYF
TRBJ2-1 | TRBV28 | CASNTVYNEQFF
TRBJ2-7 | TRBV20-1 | CSAPKQGATEQYF